This record covers a single T cell receptor beta chain. What it binds is unknown. V gave up 4 bases and J gave up 2 bases; unmatched junction bases: 3. Germline V gene sequence: CDR1 MNHEY, CDR2 SMNVEV (reference sequence). The CDR3 loop spans 14 amino acids. This sample was included in a study of CD8+ T cells in alopecia areata. The authors extracted RNA and reverse transcribed it into cDNA as the sequencing template. The protocol was immunoSEQ multiplex PCR, while the TCRdb copy is restricted to in-frame clones and leaves out a portion. This table holds roughly 59,000 clones, 45% to 55% found once. Broader study findings: Sequencing of scalp samples also captures resident alphabeta T cells of normal skin.

The rearrangement links TRBV27 to TRBJ2-7; 9 bases are a match to TRBD1. The source of this sequence is a human donor with alopecia areata. The material sequenced was CD8+ T cells sorted from blood, taken at week 0. In DNA form, the CDR3 reads TGTGCCAGCAGTTCCCGGGACAGGGCCTACGAGCAGTACTTC. Amino acids: CASSSRDRAYEQYF.